The rows below give T cell receptor beta chains drawn from one sample of a study of vaccination and CD4 T cells after COVID-19. No cognate antigen is known for these TCRs. TCRdb re-called the PCR reads with MiXCR, one entry per CDR3 protein. The table records about 13,000 distinct CDR3 sequences, more than 50% of them present only once. Sequences were derived from cultured CD4+ T cells from blood, sampled after SARS-CoV-2 vaccination. The receptors were gathered from a human donor with COVID-19. Both conserved end residues are part of each CDR3. Each record gives: D gene, clone size, J gene, V gene, CDR3 DNA, CDR3 protein. A D gene is named only where the DNA matches it firmly. Size is stated for part of the rows, as once, few or many counts, or as a class when the clone is expanded.

- | - | TRBJ2-5 | TRBV7-2 | TGTGCCAGCAGCTTAAGCAACGGGGGAGAGACCCAGTACTTC | CASSLSNGGETQYF
TRBD1 | - | TRBJ1-1 | TRBV6-2/TRBV6-3 | TGTGCCAGCAGTGACCCGACAGGGAGGAACACTGAAGCTTTCTTT | CASSDPTGRNTEAFF
- | - | TRBJ1-2 | TRBV10-2 | TGCGCCAGCAGTGAGTCGAGAGGGAACCCCTATGGCTACACCTTC | CASSESRGNPYGYTF
- | - | TRBJ2-4 | TRBV6-1 | TGTGCCAGCACGGTTGACAAAAACATTCAGTACTTC | CASTVDKNIQYF
- | - | TRBJ1-6 | TRBV27 | TGTGCCAGCAGCATTCTCCCGGGGCCCCTCCATTCACCCCTCCACTTT | CASSILPGPLHSPLHF
- | few | TRBJ1-6 | TRBV7-2 | TGTGCCAGCAGCTTCACAGGGAATAATTCACCCCTCCACTTT | CASSFTGNNSPLHF
- | - | TRBJ2-2 | TRBV7-3 | TGTGCCAGCAGCTTAACACCCGTAGCCGGGGAGCTGTTTTTT | CASSLTPVAGELFF
- | - | TRBJ1-5 | TRBV6-1 | TGTGCCAGCAGCCGGTCGACTGGGAGCAATCAGCCCCAGCATTTT | CASSRSTGSNQPQHF
- | - | TRBJ2-5 | TRBV25-1 | TGTGCCAGCAGTGCCCCCGGGTCCAAAGAGACCCAGTACTTC | CASSAPGSKETQYF
- | - | TRBJ1-2 | TRBV7-9 | TGTGCCAGCAGCTTAGGGGACTCCAACTATGGCTACACCTTC | CASSLGDSNYGYTF
TRBD2 | medium-sized | TRBJ2-1 | TRBV12-3/TRBV12-4 | TGTGCCAGCAGTTTAAGAGCGGGGATTAACAATGAGCAGTTCTTC | CASSLRAGINNEQFF
- | - | TRBJ2-7 | TRBV2 | TGTGCCAGCAGTACGACTGGCTACGAGCAGTACTTC | CASSTTGYEQYF
TRBD1 | once | TRBJ1-2 | TRBV6-1 | TGTGCCAGCAGGAGACAGGGGAGTAACTATGGCTACACCTTC | CASRRQGSNYGYTF
TRBD1 | few | TRBJ1-2 | TRBV20-1 | TGCAGTGCTACTCCCCTGAGGCATGACAGGGTAAACTATGGCTACACCTTC | CSATPLRHDRVNYGYTF
- | - | TRBJ1-2 | TRBV6-1 | TGTGCCAGCAGTGAATTTCACAGATCGGAATATGGCTACACCTTC | CASSEFHRSEYGYTF
TRBD2 | - | TRBJ2-5 | TRBV5-1 | TGCGCCAGCAGCTTGGCAGGCGGGGGGGGAGAGACCCAGTACTTC | CASSLAGGGGETQYF
- | - | TRBJ1-5 | TRBV20-1 | TGCAGTGCTAGTGAGGGACGTAGCAATCAGCCCCAGCATTTT | CSASEGRSNQPQHF
TRBD1 | - | TRBJ1-3 | TRBV7-2 | TGTGCCAGCAGACGAACAGGGGGCGGTGGAAACACCATATATTTT | CASRRTGGGGNTIYF
- | few | TRBJ2-2 | TRBV6-1 | TGTGCCAGCAAGGCGTCAGGGGTTTACACCGGGGAGCTGTTTTTT | CASKASGVYTGELFF
- | - | TRBJ1-2 | TRBV19 | TGTGCCAGTAGTACCCTCAGAGACTATGGCTACACCTTC | CASSTLRDYGYTF
- | - | TRBJ1-5 | TRBV6-2/TRBV6-3 | TGTGCCAGCAGGTGGACAGCCGGTACGATCAATCAGCCCCAGCATTTT | CASRWTAGTINQPQHF
- | - | TRBJ2-7 | TRBV7-2 | TGTGCCAGCAGCTTCGGGGCTCTGCTCGGGGAGCAGTACTTC | CASSFGALLGEQYF
TRBD1 | - | TRBJ2-7 | TRBV7-2 | TGTGCCAGCAGCTATCGACAGGGGGCGTGGTACGAGCAGTACTTC | CASSYRQGAWYEQYF
- | - | TRBJ1-3 | TRBV7-2 | TGTGCCAGCAGCCGACAATGGGCCACAGGGAAGGAGAGCGGAAACACCATATATTTT | CASSRQWATGKESGNTIYF
TRBD2 | - | TRBJ2-7 | TRBV7-2 | TGTGCCAGCAGCGCAGCGGGGGGGCCGGGCGAGCAGTACTTC | CASSAAGGPGEQYF
- | - | TRBJ1-1 | TRBV6-5 | TGTGCCAGCAGTTCTACCGACAGGAGGGGAGCTGAAGCTTTCTTT | CASSSTDRRGAEAFF
- | - | TRBJ1-5 | TRBV6-1 | TGTGCCAGCAGTCCAGGGGTTAGGAGCAATCAGCCCCAGCATTTT | CASSPGVRSNQPQHF
TRBD1 | - | TRBJ1-3 | TRBV10-3 | TGTGCCATCAGTGCCGACTTTGACAGGGCTGGAAACACCATATATTTT | CAISADFDRAGNTIYF
- | medium-sized | TRBJ2-1 | TRBV7-2 | TGTGCCAGCAGCTTAGCGATACGGGTCTACAATGAGCAGTTCTTC | CASSLAIRVYNEQFF
TRBD2 | - | TRBJ2-3 | TRBV25-1 | TGTGCCAGCAGTGCCCCCACTAGCGGGGCTAGCACAGATACGCAGTATTTT | CASSAPTSGASTDTQYF
TRBD1 | - | TRBJ1-5 | TRBV19 | TGTGCCAGTAGTCCCGTAGACAGGGGGCGCAATCAGCCCCAGCATTTT | CASSPVDRGRNQPQHF
TRBD2 | few | TRBJ2-5 | TRBV6-1 | TGTGCCAGCAGTACTAGCGGGGTGGCCCAGTACTTC | CASSTSGVAQYF
- | - | TRBJ2-5 | TRBV6-1 | TGTGCCAGCACCTCGGACCGGGAGACCCAGTACTTC | CASTSDRETQYF
- | - | TRBJ1-2 | TRBV7-8 | TGTGCCAGCAGCTTTGCAGAATATGGCTACACCTTC | CASSFAEYGYTF
- | - | TRBJ2-7 | TRBV2 | TGTGCCAGCAAGGCCAACTCCTACGAGCAGTACTTC | CASKANSYEQYF
TRBD1 | few | TRBJ1-2 | TRBV20-1 | TGCAGTGCTCCCGGGACAGCCCCTCAAGGCTATGGCTACACCTTC | CSAPGTAPQGYGYTF
- | - | TRBJ2-5 | TRBV12-3/TRBV12-4 | TGTGCCAGCAGTCTCCCGGACTCCGCAGGCGGAGCCCAGTACTTC | CASSLPDSAGGAQYF
- | - | TRBJ2-5 | TRBV20-1 | TGCAGTGCCCTAACCCGGGCCCATGCACTCGAGACCCAGTACTTC | CSALTRAHALETQYF
- | - | TRBJ1-4 | TRBV6-1 | TGTGCCAGCAGGACAGTGAGTGAAAAACTGTTTTTT | CASRTVSEKLFF
- | few | TRBJ2-2 | TRBV20-1 | TGCAGTGCTAGAGATTCGGGCGAGAACACCGGGGAGCTGTTTTTT | CSARDSGENTGELFF
TRBD2 | - | TRBJ2-1 | TRBV20-1 | TGCAGTGTCAATACGGGCGGGGGGCCCGGATTCCACTTCAATGAGCAGTTCTTC | CSVNTGGGPGFHFNEQFF
TRBD2 | - | TRBJ2-5 | TRBV20-1 | TGCAGTGCTAGAAAGGGGGGCGGGGGGGCCGGAGAGACCCAGTACTTC | CSARKGGGGAGETQYF
TRBD1 | few | TRBJ1-1 | TRBV28 | TGTGCCAGCAGTCCCGGGACAGGGAGAGCTTTCTTT | CASSPGTGRAFF
TRBD1 | - | TRBJ1-6 | TRBV10-3 | TGTGCCATCAGCCCCACGAAGGACAGGGATAATTCACCCCTCCACTTT | CAISPTKDRDNSPLHF
- | - | TRBJ2-2 | TRBV7-2 | TGTGCCAGCAGCTCCCTGACAGGTTACAAGGGGGAGCTGTTTTTT | CASSSLTGYKGELFF
- | few | TRBJ2-7 | TRBV6-1 | TGTGCCAGCAGTACGAGAGAAGAGCAGTACTTC | CASSTREEQYF
- | - | TRBJ2-1 | TRBV7-9 | TGTGCCAGCAGCTTAGCCGGGTTTCGGGAAAGTGAGCAGTTCTTC | CASSLAGFRESEQFF
TRBD1 | - | TRBJ1-1 | TRBV6-1 | TGTGCCAGCCGCGTCCCGGGACAGATTAATTTAGCTTTCTTT | CASRVPGQINLAFF
- | - | TRBJ1-6 | TRBV11-3 | TGTGCCAGCAGCTTATCCGGGACACTCAATTCACCCCTCCACTTT | CASSLSGTLNSPLHF
- | - | TRBJ2-1 | TRBV6-1 | TGTGCCAGCAGGACCGGGACACTCAAACACAATGAGCAGTTCTTC | CASRTGTLKHNEQFF